These 15 T cell receptor beta chains were sequenced from one sample in a study of CD8 T cells in ankylosing spondylitis. TCRdb reanalysed the 5' RACE reads using MiXCR and keeps one entry per CDR3 protein. The sample yields about 280,000 distinct CDR3 sequences, approximately 20% seen once. Sequenced: blood, either unsorted or a sorted T cell fraction (not recorded which). The receptors shown here come from a male donor with ankylosing spondylitis or in good health (not recorded which).

This clonotype was counted between two and nine times. V usage is TRBV29-1 and J usage is TRBJ1-3, with 7 positions matching TRBD1. CDR3 length equals 15 residues. The V segment lost 6 bases and the J segment 5 bases; nucleotides outside the gene matches: 13. Germline V gene data show CDR1 as SQVTM and CDR2 as ANQGSEA. The CDR3 loop reads CSVENRGLERNTIYF. The CDR3 DNA is TGCAGCGTGGAAAACAGGGGTTTAGAGAGAAACACCATATATTTT. The entire variable domain, with the rest obtained from reference TRBV29-1 and TRBJ1-3, is as follows: SAVISQKPSRDICQRGTSLTIQCQVDSQVTMMFWYRQQPGQSLTLIATANQGSEATYESGFVIDKFPISRPNLTFSTLTVSNMSPEDSSIYLCSVENRGLERNTIYFGEGSWLTVV.

V usage is TRBV7-2 and J usage is TRBJ1-1, with 10 bases aligning to TRBD1. Germline loops: CDR1 SGHTA, CDR2 FQGNSA. This CDR3 contains 13 residues. V shed 5 bases and J 8 bases; nucleotides not matched to a gene: 5. The CDR3 DNA follows: TGTGCCAGCAGCCCCGGGGACAGGGGAGAAGCTTTCTTT. This encodes CASSPGDRGEAFF.

A few counts support this clonotype. For the CDR3, the DNA is TGTGCCATCAGTGAAAGGGGACTAGCGGGGCTCTACGAGCAGTACGTC. As protein: CAISERGLAGLYEQYV. The chain has TRBV10-3 and TRBJ2-7, with 13 bases that match TRBD2. The ends lost 3 bases at V and 3 bases at J; junction bases unmatched: 5. The CDR3 runs 16 residues. CDR1 is ENHRY and CDR2 is SYGVKD in the germline V gene.

This clonotype turned up a few times. This sequence joins TRBV20-1 and TRBJ2-7; 8 bases match TRBD1. The CDR3 loop spans 13 amino acids. Looked up from germline, CDR1 is DFQATT and CDR2 is SNEGSKA (reference sequence). J was trimmed by 2 bases and V by 2 bases; bases with no gene match: 2. CDR3 bases: TGCAGTGCTAGATCGGACAGGGCCTACGAGCAGTACGTC. Translating gives CSARSDRAYEQYV.

This clonotype came up a few times. The gene calls are TRBV29-1 and TRBJ1-5; TRBD1 agrees at 8 bases. The germline CDR1 and CDR2 sequences are SQVTM and ANQGSEA. The length of the CDR3 is 13 residues. The trim removed 4 bases at V and 3 bases at J, leaving 2 bases unmatched. Written as DNA, the CDR3 is TGCAGCGTTGCGGACAGGGTCAATCAGCCCCAGCATTTT. Residues: CSVADRVNQPQHF.

The rearrangement uses TRBV28 and TRBJ1-4, with D perhaps TRBD1 (5 bases). The CDR3 is made up of 16 amino acids. Per the germline V gene, CDR1 is MDHEN and CDR2 is SYDVKM. Trimming took off 7 bases at V and 7 bases at J, with 22 bases between the two ends. The CDR3 protein is CASISIGGTRGEKLFF. CDR3 DNA: TGTGCCAGCATTTCGATTGGCGGCACAAGGGGTGAAAAACTGTTTTTT.

The chain has TRBV20-1 and TRBJ2-7; no reliable D call. This CDR3 has 14 amino acids. V lost 3 bases to trimming and J lost 4 bases, with 16 bases between them. The germline V gene has CDR1 DFQATT and CDR2 SNEGSKA (reference sequence). CDR3: CSASLPLGLYEQYV. The DNA of the CDR3 is TGCAGTGCTAGTCTTCCTCTGGGCCTTTACGAGCAGTACGTC.

Remarks on this clonotype: A junction end diverges from the germline sequence, so it may reflect a read error. This chain joins TRBV5-1 and TRBJ1-1; perhaps TRBD1 as D (5 bases). This CDR3 contains 15 residues. Germline CDR1 SGHRS, CDR2 YFSETQ. The CDR3 reads CVSSLDQGWNTEAFF. CDR3 nucleotide sequence: TGCGTCAGCAGCTTGGATCAGGGCTGGAACACTGAAGCTTTCTTT.

The chain carries TRBV12-3 or TRBV12-4 and TRBJ1-4; D might be TRBD1 (5 bases). The CDR3 is 15 amino acids. V was trimmed by 7 bases and J by 5 bases, leaving 17 bases between them. The CDR3 loop is CASKVAGTGNEKLFF. CDR3 in DNA: TGTGCCAGCAAGGTCGCAGGGACGGGGAATGAAAAACTGTTTTTT.

This clonotype was seen more than once but under ten times. The chain carries TRBV12-3 or TRBV12-4 and TRBJ1-5, with 7 bases aligning to TRBD1. The CDR3 has 16 amino acids. The J segment lost 0 bases and the V segment lost 3 bases, leaving 5 bases of the junction unmatched. In DNA, the CDR3 is TGTGCCAGCAGTTTGACAGGGAGAAATAGCAATCAGCCCCAGCATTTT. It specifies CASSLTGRNSNQPQHF.

This clonotype was found a few times. This sequence joins TRBV20-1 and TRBJ1-5, with D maybe TRBD1 (6 bases). V lost 0 bases to trimming and J lost 6 bases, with 6 bases between them. The CDR3 extends over 12 amino acids. Germline-derived CDR1 and CDR2 are DFQATT and SNEGSKA (reference sequence). The CDR3: CSAREGAQPQHF. CDR3 nucleotide sequence: TGCAGTGCTAGAGAGGGGGCTCAGCCCCAGCATTTT.

The sample holds many counts of this clonotype. The chain joins TRBV6-5 to TRBJ1-3, with a tentative D call TRBD1 (6 bases). The germline V gene has CDR1 MNHEY and CDR2 SVGAGI. Trimming cost V 2 bases and J 2 bases, with 7 bases left between them. CDR3 size: 14 residues. The CDR3 DNA reads TGTGCCAGCAGTTACGGGGGGCCTGGAAACACCATATATTTT. Its protein product is CASSYGGPGNTIYF.

This chain's CDR3 is CASSPARGAGYEQYV. The CDR3 nucleotides read TGTGCCAGCAGCCCCGCAAGAGGGGCGGGCTACGAGCAGTACGTC. The chain is built from TRBV28 and TRBJ2-7, with D perhaps being TRBD1 or TRBD2 (5 bases each). This CDR3 has 15 residues. Germline CDR1 MDHEN, CDR2 SYDVKM. V lost 6 bases and J lost 3, with 18 bases in between.

This rearrangement joins TRBV5-1 to TRBJ2-3, with 11 positions matching TRBD2. V dropped 2 bases and J dropped 2; count of bases not matched to a gene: 4. The CDR3 is 16 residues long. CDR1 SGHRS and CDR2 YFSETQ come from the germline V gene. The CDR3 reads CASSLGLAGLTDTQYF. CDR3 DNA sequence: TGCGCCAGCAGCTTAGGACTAGCGGGCCTCACAGATACGCAGTATTTT.

The CDR3 sequence is CASSELVPDTQYF. For the CDR3, the DNA is TGTGCCAGCAGTGAGTTAGTCCCAGATACGCAGTATTTT. The chain couples TRBV2 to TRBJ2-3; D unresolved. This CDR3 has 13 residues. Germline values: CDR1 SNHLY, CDR2 FYNNEI. V lost 3 bases to trimming and J lost 4 bases, with 8 bases between them.